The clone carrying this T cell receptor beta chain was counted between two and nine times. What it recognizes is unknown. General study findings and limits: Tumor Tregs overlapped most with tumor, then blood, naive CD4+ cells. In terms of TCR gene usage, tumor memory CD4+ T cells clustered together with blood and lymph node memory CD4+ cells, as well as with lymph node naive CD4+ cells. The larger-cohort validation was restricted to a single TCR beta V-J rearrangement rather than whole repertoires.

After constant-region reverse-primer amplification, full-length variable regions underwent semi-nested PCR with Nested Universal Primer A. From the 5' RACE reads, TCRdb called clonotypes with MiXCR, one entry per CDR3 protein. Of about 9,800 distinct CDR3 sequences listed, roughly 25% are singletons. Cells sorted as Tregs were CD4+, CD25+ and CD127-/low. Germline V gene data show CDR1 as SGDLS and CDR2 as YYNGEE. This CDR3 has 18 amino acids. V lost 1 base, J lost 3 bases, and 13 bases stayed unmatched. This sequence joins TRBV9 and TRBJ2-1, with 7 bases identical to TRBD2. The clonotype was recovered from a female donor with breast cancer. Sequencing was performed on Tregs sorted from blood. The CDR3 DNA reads TGTGCCAGCAGCGTACGGTCGGGTTGGCGGGAGAGCTACAATGAGCAGTTCTTC. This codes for CASSVRSGWRESYNEQFF.